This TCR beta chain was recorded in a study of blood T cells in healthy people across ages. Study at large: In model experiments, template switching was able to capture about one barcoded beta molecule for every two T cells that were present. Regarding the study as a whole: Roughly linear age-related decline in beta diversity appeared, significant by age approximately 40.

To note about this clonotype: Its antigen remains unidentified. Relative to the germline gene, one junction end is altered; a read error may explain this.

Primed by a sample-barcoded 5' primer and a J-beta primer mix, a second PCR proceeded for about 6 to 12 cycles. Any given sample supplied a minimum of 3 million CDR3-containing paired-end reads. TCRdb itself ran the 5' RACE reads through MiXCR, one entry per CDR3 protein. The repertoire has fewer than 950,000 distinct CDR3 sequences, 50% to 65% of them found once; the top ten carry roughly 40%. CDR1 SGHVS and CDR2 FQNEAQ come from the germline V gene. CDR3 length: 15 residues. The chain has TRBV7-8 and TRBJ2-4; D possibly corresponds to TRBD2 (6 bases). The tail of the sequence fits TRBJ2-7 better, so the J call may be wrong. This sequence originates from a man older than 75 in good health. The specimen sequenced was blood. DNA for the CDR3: TGTGCCAGCAGCTCCGGTCGACTAGGCTCCAACGAGCAGTACTTC. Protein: CASSSGRLGSNEQYF.